Below are 12 T cell receptor beta chains sequenced from a single sample in a study of beta chain features in type 1 diabetes (dated by TCRdb to between 2018 and 2020). Here is what the overall study found, with its caveats: In all four CD4+ subsets, TCRB CDR3 length was moderately but significantly shorter in type 1 diabetes patients.

Which antigens these TCRs recognize remains unknown. Library method: the immunoSEQ multiplex PCR assay. The High Capacity cDNA Reverse Transcription Kit was used to reverse transcribe all of the isolated RNA, meaning that expressed TCRB transcripts were what got sequenced. TCRdb provides this immuneACCESS table in a form limited to in-frame rearrangements. Some clones are lacking; in checked studies, under half of them reflect an unresolved V gene, and why the rest are absent is not known. The sample data list approximately 360,000 clones, and over 10% of these were observed just once. 0.0085% to 0.012% of the sample rests with the top ten. Sequenced sample: naive CD4+ T cells from blood. Per the publication, the cell subset or site label means: true naive CD4+ T cells. The receptors originated from a woman aged 18-29 years with type 1 diabetes.

This chain connects TRBV5-4 to TRBJ2-3; D not certain. The CDR3 length is 16 residues. Germline assignment: CDR1 SGHNT and CDR2 YYREEE (reference sequence). Deletions cut 3 bases from V and 3 bases from J, with 17 bases between. CDR3 nucleotide sequence: TGTGCCAGCAGCTCAACACGAGGAGCCGAGACAGATACGCAGTATTTT. Amino acids: CASSSTRGAETDTQYF.

There are a few counts of this clone. The V and J genes are TRBV30 and TRBJ1-2; D perhaps matches TRBD1 (5 bases). The CDR3 is 13 residues long. Trimming shortened V by 0 bases and J by 4 bases, and 9 bases separated the two germline ends. Germline loops: CDR1 GTSNPN, CDR2 SVGIG (reference sequence). This CDR3 is CAWSVFTGYGYTF. Written as DNA, the CDR3 is TGTGCCTGGAGTGTATTTACAGGCTATGGCTACACCTTC.

The rearrangement uses TRBV11-1 and TRBJ2-7, with D uncertain. The CDR3 sequence is 14 residues long. Germline V gives CDR1 SGHAT, CDR2 FQDESV (reference sequence). The V gene lost 6 bases and the J gene lost 0 bases, with 12 bases spanning the gap. The CDR3 sequence is CASRSGGSSYEQYF. DNA for the CDR3: TGTGCCAGCAGATCCGGCGGCAGCTCCTACGAGCAGTACTTC.

The table lists this clone with a few counts. The chain combines TRBV5-1 with TRBJ2-5; D unresolved. Trimming took 1 base from V and 2 from J, leaving 9 bases between them. Germline CDR1 is SGHRS and CDR2 is YFSETQ. CDR3 length: 14 residues. The CDR3 sequence: CASSLSRMQETQYF. The CDR3, as DNA: TGCGCCAGCAGCTTGTCGAGGATGCAAGAGACCCAGTACTTC.

This clone was counted between two and nine times. This chain connects TRBV9 to TRBJ1-4, with no clear D. Germline V gene lookup returns CDR1 SGDLS and CDR2 YYNGEE. CDR3 length equals 14 residues. V was trimmed by 0 bases and J by 0 bases, leaving 3 bases between them. CDR3 protein: CASSVAATNEKLFF. CDR3 sequence (DNA): TGTGCCAGCAGCGTAGCTGCAACTAATGAAAAACTGTTTTTT.

This clone was seen a handful of times. The V and J genes are TRBV5-1 and TRBJ2-2; D unresolved. Trimming took 0 bases from V and 4 from J, leaving 4 bases between them. From germline, CDR1 is SGHRS and CDR2 YFSETQ. The CDR3 length is 13 residues. The CDR3 nucleotides are TGCGCCAGCAGCTTGGTGGCCACCGGGGAGCTGTTTTTT. Its protein product is CASSLVATGELFF.

This chain's CDR3 is CAISGDWNTYEQYF. DNA for the CDR3: TGTGCCATCAGTGGGGACTGGAATACCTACGAGCAGTACTTC. V gene TRBV10-3 combines with J gene TRBJ2-7, with TRBD2 as a possible D gene (6 bases). This CDR3 spans 14 amino acids. Looked up from germline, CDR1 is ENHRY and CDR2 is SYGVKD. The V and J ends lost 4 bases and 2 bases respectively, with 12 bases between them.

This clone has more than one count but fewer than ten. This chain joins TRBV5-6 and TRBJ2-2; 7 bases fit TRBD1. Germline loops: CDR1 SGHDT, CDR2 YYEEEE. The CDR3 has 15 amino acids. Germline trimming cut 3 bases from V and 6 bases from J; bases unmatched to any gene: 8. The CDR3 protein is CASSSTFTGAGELFF. CDR3 in DNA: TGTGCCAGCAGCTCAACTTTCACAGGGGCCGGGGAGCTGTTTTTT.

A few counts support this clone. V gene TRBV6-5 combines with J gene TRBJ2-1, with TRBD1 identical over 7 bases. Germline V gene sequence: CDR1 MNHEY, CDR2 SVGAGI. The CDR3 totals 11 residues. The trim removed 6 bases at V and 7 bases at J, leaving 0 bases unmatched. CDR3 sequence reads: CASRTGNEQFF. Here the CDR3 DNA reads TGTGCCAGCAGGACAGGGAATGAGCAGTTCTTC.

This sequence joins TRBV7-6 and TRBJ2-3; 7 bases match TRBD2. Germline values: CDR1 SGHVS, CDR2 FNYEAQ. The trim removed 5 bases at V and 3 bases at J, leaving 11 bases unmatched. The CDR3 extends over 16 amino acids. The DNA of the CDR3 is TGTGCCAGCAGCCCCCGCGGCGGGAGTTTTACAGATACGCAGTATTTT. It specifies CASSPRGGSFTDTQYF.

This clone was seen more than once but under ten times. The gene calls are TRBV7-3 and TRBJ2-2; 9 positions match TRBD2. The V gene's germline CDR1 is SGHTA and CDR2 FQGTGA. The CDR3 consists of 16 residues. J gave up 6 bases and V 5 bases, and 10 bases lay outside the gene matches. Here the CDR3 reads CASSPLSGSGPGELFF. The CDR3 bases are TGTGCCAGCAGCCCCCTTAGCGGGAGCGGGCCCGGGGAGCTGTTTTTT.

The table lists this clone with a few counts. This chain's CDR3 is CAWSPPGARNTIYF. In DNA, the CDR3 is TGTGCCTGGAGCCCCCCAGGGGCCAGAAACACCATATATTTT. The V call is TRBV30, the J call TRBJ1-3; D may be TRBD1 (6 bases). In germline, CDR1 is GTSNPN, CDR2 SVGIG (reference sequence). The germline V and J ends were trimmed by 3 bases and 5 bases, with 14 bases remaining between them. The CDR3 is 14 residues long.